The T cell receptor beta chain described here comes from a study of neurological immune-mediated disorders. The study, taken as a whole, reports: A possible signature appeared as one related-CDR3 cluster, in which phylogenetic grouping placed the repertoires of 18 of 34 multiple sclerosis patients.

V was trimmed by 6 bases and J by 0 bases, leaving 11 bases between them. The CDR3 length is 13 residues. In germline, CDR1 is DFQATT, CDR2 SNEGSKA (reference sequence). Each CDR3 protein gets one entry after TCRdb re-called the 5' RACE reads with MiXCR. The sample includes roughly 17,000 distinct CDR3 sequences, about 2.6% seen only once; the top ten take 4.5% to 6%. This clonotype came up many times. No antigen is known for it. The chain joins TRBV20-1 to TRBJ1-1; maybe TRBD1 (5 bases). This TCR was sampled from a woman aged 18-29 years with multiple sclerosis. The sequenced sample consisted of PBMCs. DNA for the CDR3: TGCAGTGCAAACCAGGGCCTGAACACTGAAGCTTTCTTT. It encodes CSANQGLNTEAFF.